These T cell receptor beta chains were read from a single sample in a study of T cell repertoires in cytomegalovirus infection. Their specific antigens are unknown. TCRdb itself ran the reads through MiXCR, one entry per CDR3 protein. Of about 890,000 distinct CDR3 sequences listed, 30% to 40% were seen once; the top ten hold over 11%. The source was cultured CD8+ T cells from PBMCs, collected from culture after CMV antigen stimulation. The source is a human donor in good health (CMV status not recorded). Some clones in this sample may be carry-over from other donors' samples. The CDR3 runs from the conserved cysteine through the conserved F or W. The order of the fields is clone size, J gene, D gene, V gene, CDR3 DNA, CDR3 protein. D genes are given only for firm matches. For some rows the clone size is stated as once, few or many, or as a class when expanded; others skip it.

-,TRBJ2-2,TRBD2,TRBV12-3/TRBV12-4,TGTGCCAACAGATGTAGCGGGGGGGCCGACACCGGGGAGCTGTTTTTT,CANRCSGGADTGELFF
few,TRBJ2-1,TRBD1,TRBV11-2,TGTGCCAGCAGCTTAACGCCCAGGGGGAATGAGCAGTTCTTC,CASSLTPRGNEQFF
-,TRBJ1-2,-,TRBV7-6,TGTGCCAGCAGCCCGCCAGGGAGGACCGCTAACTATGGCTACACCTTC,CASSPPGRTANYGYTF
-,TRBJ2-7,-,TRBV6-6,TGTGCCAGCAGTATCCCTGAGGCATCCTACGAGCAGTACTTC,CASSIPEASYEQYF
few,TRBJ1-5,-,TRBV7-9,TGTGCCAGCAGCCCAGGGGTCCAGCCCCAGCATTTT,CASSPGVQPQHF
-,TRBJ2-7,TRBD1,TRBV7-9,TGTGCCAGCAGCCCTGAGACAGGGGGTTTCTCCTACGAGCAGTACTTC,CASSPETGGFSYEQYF
-,TRBJ1-1,-,TRBV7-9,TGTGCCAGCAGCTTAGTGTATACGGGAAACACTGAAGCTTTCTTT,CASSLVYTGNTEAFF
-,TRBJ2-7,-,TRBV19,TGTGCCAGTAGTATTAGGGATCCCGTCGGGGCGCGTTACGAGCAGTACTTC,CASSIRDPVGARYEQYF
-,TRBJ2-5,-,TRBV9,TGTGCCAGCAGTGTAGGAGGGACCCAGTACTTC,CASSVGGTQYF
few,TRBJ2-1,TRBD2,TRBV18,TGTGCCAGCTCACCACCGTCTAGCGGGGGGGGTGAGCAGTTCTTC,CASSPPSSGGGEQFF
-,TRBJ2-3,-,TRBV7-2,TGTGCCAGCAGCTTAGAGGGGGATCGCACAGATACGCAGTATTTT,CASSLEGDRTDTQYF
-,TRBJ2-3,TRBD2,TRBV7-7,TGTGCTACCTCCCCGCTAGCGGGCTCAGATACGCAGTATTTT,CATSPLAGSDTQYF
few,TRBJ1-6,TRBD1,TRBV6-6,TGTGCCAGCAGCCAGGGCAGGGGGAGGAATTCACCCCTCCACTTT,CASSQGRGRNSPLHF
-,TRBJ1-2,-,TRBV28,TGTGCCAGCACCAGCGCATCGAACTATGGCTACACCTTC,CASTSASNYGYTF
-,TRBJ1-2,TRBD1,TRBV6-2/TRBV6-3,TGTGCCAGCAGTGAAGACAGGGGGCAGATCTATGGCTACACCTTC,CASSEDRGQIYGYTF
-,TRBJ1-1,-,TRBV6-1,TGTGCCAGCAGTGAAGATAGACACTGGAACACTGAAGCTTTCTTT,CASSEDRHWNTEAFF
-,TRBJ2-5,-,TRBV19,TGTGCCAGTAGTACACCCGGGGGAGAGACCCAGTACTTC,CASSTPGGETQYF
-,TRBJ2-3,TRBD2,TRBV7-9,TGTGCCAGCAGATACCATCGGGGGGGCCTTGATACGCAGTATTTT,CASRYHRGGLDTQYF
-,TRBJ2-7,-,TRBV12-3/TRBV12-4,TGTGCCAGCAATAATGGGGGATACGAGCAGTACTTC,CASNNGGYEQYF
few,TRBJ2-4,-,TRBV9,TGTGCCAGCAGCGTAGGAGACAGTAAAAAAAACATTCAGTACTTC,CASSVGDSKKNIQYF
many,TRBJ1-6,TRBD1,TRBV6-4,TGTGCCAGCAGTGATGTCGGGACAGGGTTTTCACCCCTCCACTTT,CASSDVGTGFSPLHF
-,TRBJ2-6,-,TRBV27,TGTGCCAGCAGTTTTACCCAAGGGACTGGGGCCAACGTCCTGACTTTC,CASSFTQGTGANVLTF
few,TRBJ2-1,TRBD2,TRBV4-1,TGCGCCAGCAGCCACCGGGGACTAGCGGGAAATGAGCAGTTCTTC,CASSHRGLAGNEQFF
few,TRBJ2-6,TRBD1,TRBV12-3/TRBV12-4,TGTGCCAGCAGTTTAATTTCACAGGGGGAATTGTCTGGGGCCAACGTCCTGACTTTC,CASSLISQGELSGANVLTF
once,TRBJ2-5,TRBD1,TRBV5-3,TGTGCCAGCAGCGCGAGTTGGACAGGGAGGCAAGAGACCCAGTACTTC,CASSASWTGRQETQYF
many,TRBJ1-2,TRBD1,TRBV14,TGTGCCAGCAGCGCCTCCGGAAGGGGTCGGACAGGCGACTACACCTTC,CASSASGRGRTGDYTF
few,TRBJ1-4,-,TRBV6-5,TGTGCCAGCAGGGTCGAGGGGGCTAATGAAAAACTGTTTTTT,CASRVEGANEKLFF
few,TRBJ1-1,TRBD1,TRBV7-6,TGTGCCAGCAGCTTTCGGACAGGTAACACTGAAGCTTTCTTT,CASSFRTGNTEAFF
-,TRBJ1-5,-,TRBV19,TGTGCCAGTTTGGCGGGAATCAATCAGCCCCAGCATTTT,CASLAGINQPQHF
few,TRBJ2-5,-,TRBV12-3/TRBV12-4,TGTGCCAGCAGTTTTGAGTATGACATACAGCAAGAGACCCAGTACTTC,CASSFEYDIQQETQYF
few,TRBJ2-1,-,TRBV4-2,TGTGCCAGCAGCCTAACCGACCTCGAAGCTTACAATGAGCAGTTCTTC,CASSLTDLEAYNEQFF
-,TRBJ1-2,-,TRBV2,TGTGCCAGCAGTAGGAAAAGCTACACCTTC,CASSRKSYTF
-,TRBJ2-1,-,TRBV12-3/TRBV12-4,TGTGCCAGCTCGGAGGGGGGGCTGTCAAATGAGCAGTTCTTC,CASSEGGLSNEQFF
-,TRBJ1-4,-,TRBV5-1,TGCGCCAGCAGCCACTCCGGGGGGGTAGCTGAAAAACTGTTTTTT,CASSHSGGVAEKLFF
many,TRBJ2-1,TRBD2,TRBV6-1,TGTGCCAGCAGTCCCTGGACTAGCGGGGGCTACAATGAGCAGTTCTTC,CASSPWTSGGYNEQFF
many,TRBJ1-5,-,TRBV7-2,TGTGCCAGCAGCTTAGAAGAGGGAGGTGTTCAGCCCCAGCATTTT,CASSLEEGGVQPQHF
medium-sized,TRBJ2-1,TRBD2,TRBV7-2,TGTGCCAGCAGCCCTACTAGCGGGGGGTACAATGAGCAGTTCTTC,CASSPTSGGYNEQFF
-,TRBJ1-5,-,TRBV9,TGTGCCAGCAGCGTAGAGATAGCCTCGCCCCAGCATTTT,CASSVEIASPQHF
few,TRBJ2-1,TRBD2,TRBV4-1,TGCGCCAGCAGCCAAGTCAGCGGGGGGGCGGATGAGCAGTTCTTC,CASSQVSGGADEQFF
-,TRBJ1-1,TRBD1,TRBV10-3,TGTGCCATCAGTGGGACAGGGGCGACTGAAGCTTTCTTT,CAISGTGATEAFF
-,TRBJ1-3,-,TRBV6-6,TGTGCCAGCATATCAAGGGACACCATATATTTT,CASISRDTIYF
-,TRBJ2-3,-,TRBV20-1,TGCAGTGCTAGTTCCGGGCCTAGCACAGATACGCAGTATTTT,CSASSGPSTDTQYF
-,TRBJ1-5,-,TRBV5-6,TGTGCCAGCAGCAGGACCCTACAAGGGGCTCAGCCCCAGCATTTT,CASSRTLQGAQPQHF
many,TRBJ2-1,TRBD2,TRBV7-8,TGTGCCAGCAGCTTCTTTAGCGGGGGTGGGTACAATGAGCAGTTCTTC,CASSFFSGGGYNEQFF
few,TRBJ2-7,TRBD2,TRBV19,TGTGCCAGTAGTATAGAACCGGGAGGGAGCTCCTACGAGCAGTACTTC,CASSIEPGGSSYEQYF
-,TRBJ2-2,TRBD1,TRBV4-3,TGCGCCAGCAGCCTGGGACAGCCAGGAGCCGGGGAGCTGTTTTTT,CASSLGQPGAGELFF
-,TRBJ1-1,-,TRBV29-1,TGCAGCGTTAAGAGGGAAGGCACTGAAGCTTTCTTT,CSVKREGTEAFF
-,TRBJ2-7,TRBD1,TRBV9,TGTGCCAGCAGCGTAGACAGGGGTTTCTCCGAGCAGTACTTC,CASSVDRGFSEQYF
once,TRBJ2-1,-,TRBV9,TGTGTCAGCAGCCCATTCGATAGGTATAGGGACAATGAGCAGTTCTTC,CVSSPFDRYRDNEQFF
many,TRBJ2-5,TRBD2,TRBV6-5,TGTGCCAGCAGTTACTACGAGCGGGGCCTCAGGGAGACCCAGTACTTC,CASSYYERGLRETQYF
-,TRBJ1-5,-,TRBV15,TGTGCCACCAGCAGAGCCGGGAATAGCAATCAGCCCCAGCATTTT,CATSRAGNSNQPQHF
-,TRBJ1-5,TRBD1,TRBV18,TGTGCCAGCTCAGAGGGACAGGGCTTCAATCAGCCCCAGCATTTT,CASSEGQGFNQPQHF
few,TRBJ1-1,TRBD1,TRBV20-1,TGCAGTGCTAGAGATCTTGGGACAGGGGTTTTCCCTGAAGCTTTCTTT,CSARDLGTGVFPEAFF
-,TRBJ1-3,-,TRBV19,TGTGCCAGTACCCGCAGGAGGCCATCTGGAAACACCATATATTTT,CASTRRRPSGNTIYF
few,TRBJ2-1,-,TRBV7-9,TGTGCCAGCCCTGGGACGGCTGAGCAGTTCTTC,CASPGTAEQFF
few,TRBJ2-6,-,TRBV6-1,TGTGCCAGCAGTTTGTGGAACTCTGGGGCCAACGTCCTGACTTTC,CASSLWNSGANVLTF
-,TRBJ2-5,-,TRBV2,TGTGCCAGCCTGGGGGCCCGAGTGGAGACCCAGTACTTC,CASLGARVETQYF
-,TRBJ2-4,-,TRBV29-1,TGCAGCGTCTTTTCTAAGAGGAGCGGTAATCCGAACATTCAGTACTTC,CSVFSKRSGNPNIQYF